This T cell receptor (beta chain) was documented in a study of tumor-infiltrating lymphocytes in localized non-small cell lung cancer. About the research overall: The cohort mixed smokers and never-smokers, several histologies, and some post-neoadjuvant-chemotherapy samples.

The CDR3 is made up of 18 amino acids. Trimming took 3 bases from V and 0 from J; bases not matched to a gene: 9. Germline-derived CDR1 and CDR2 are SEHNR and FQNEAQ (reference sequence). Measured with immunoSEQ multiplex PCR; TCRdb has only the in-frame clones, and not every one. The table lists approximately 17,000 clones, around two thirds of them singletons, with over 5% in the top ten. With regard to this clone: Its antigen is not identified.

Study results and limitations: Different pieces of the same tissue went to different assays, confounding technical variation with intratumor heterogeneity. Available tissue quantity limited TCR sequencing to a patient subset. Recurrence-free survival showed no association with tumor T-cell fraction.

The sequencing input was lung tumor tissue. This receptor was taken from a human donor with non-small cell lung cancer. The V gene is TRBV7-9, the J gene TRBJ2-3, with 10 bases fitting TRBD2. The CDR3 region has the DNA TGTGCCAGCAGCTTTGTGAGCGGGGGGGGGCGTAGCACAGATACGCAGTATTTT. This sequence encodes CASSFVSGGGRSTDTQYF.